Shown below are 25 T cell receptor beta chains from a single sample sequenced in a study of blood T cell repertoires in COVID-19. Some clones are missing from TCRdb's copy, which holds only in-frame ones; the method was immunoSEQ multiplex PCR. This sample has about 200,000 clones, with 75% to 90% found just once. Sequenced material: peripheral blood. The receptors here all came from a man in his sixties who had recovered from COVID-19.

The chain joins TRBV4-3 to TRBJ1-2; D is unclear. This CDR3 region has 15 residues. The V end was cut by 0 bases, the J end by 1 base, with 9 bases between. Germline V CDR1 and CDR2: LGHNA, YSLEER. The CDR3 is CASSQESRSNYGYTF. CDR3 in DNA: TGCGCCAGCAGCCAAGAATCTCGGAGTAACTATGGCTACACCTTC.

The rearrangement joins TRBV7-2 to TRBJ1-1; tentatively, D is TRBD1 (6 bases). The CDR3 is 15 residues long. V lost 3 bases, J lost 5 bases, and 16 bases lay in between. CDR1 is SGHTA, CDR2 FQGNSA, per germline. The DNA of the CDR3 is TGTGCCAGCAGCTTGGGCAGGGGAAGTGGAACTGAAGCTTTCTTT. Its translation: CASSLGRGSGTEAFF.

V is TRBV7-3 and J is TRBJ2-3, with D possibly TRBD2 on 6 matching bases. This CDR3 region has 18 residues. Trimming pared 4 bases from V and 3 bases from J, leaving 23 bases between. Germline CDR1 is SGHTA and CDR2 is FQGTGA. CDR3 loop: CASSSPPGASVGTDTQYF. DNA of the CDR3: TGTGCCAGCAGCTCCCCACCCGGGGCTAGCGTCGGGACAGATACGCAGTATTTT.

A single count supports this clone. The CDR3 nucleotides read TGTGCCAGCAGCCTTCTACAGGGAACTGGCTACACCTTC. It translates to CASSLLQGTGYTF. The chain recombines TRBV3-1 (or the pseudogene TRBV3-2) with TRBJ1-2; D possibly corresponds to TRBD1 (6 bases). This CDR3 has 13 residues. CDR1 and CDR2 from the germline V gene are LGHDT and YNNKEL (reference sequence). The V gene lost 4 bases and the J gene lost 7 bases, with 13 bases spanning the gap.

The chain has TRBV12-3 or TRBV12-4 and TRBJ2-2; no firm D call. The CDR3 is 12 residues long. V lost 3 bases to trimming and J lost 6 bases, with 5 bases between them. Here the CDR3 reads CASSFLPGELFF. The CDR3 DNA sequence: TGTGCCAGCAGTTTTCTTCCCGGGGAGCTGTTTTTT.

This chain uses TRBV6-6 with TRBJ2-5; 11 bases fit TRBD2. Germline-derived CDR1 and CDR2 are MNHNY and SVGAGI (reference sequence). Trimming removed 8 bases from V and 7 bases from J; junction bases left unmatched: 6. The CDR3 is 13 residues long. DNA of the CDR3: TGTGCCAGCTCCCTAGCGGGAGGCGCGACCCAGTACTTC. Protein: CASSLAGGATQYF.

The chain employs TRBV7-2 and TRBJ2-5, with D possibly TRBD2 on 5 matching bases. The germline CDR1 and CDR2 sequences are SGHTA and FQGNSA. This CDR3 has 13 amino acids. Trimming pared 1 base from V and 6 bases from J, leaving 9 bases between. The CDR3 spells CASSLEREKTQYF. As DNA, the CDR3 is TGTGCCAGCAGCTTAGAACGGGAAAAGACCCAGTACTTC. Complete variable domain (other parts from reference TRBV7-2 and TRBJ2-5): GAGVSQSPSNKVTEKGKDVELRCDPISGHTALYWYRQSLGQGLEFLIYFQGNSAPDKSGLPSDRFSAERTGGSVSTLTIQRTQQEDSAVYLCASSLEREKTQYFGPGTRLLVL.

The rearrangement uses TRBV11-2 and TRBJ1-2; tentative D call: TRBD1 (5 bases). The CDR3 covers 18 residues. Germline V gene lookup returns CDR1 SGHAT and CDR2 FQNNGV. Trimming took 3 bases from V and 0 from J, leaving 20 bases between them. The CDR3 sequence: CASSFHSGGVQANYGYTF. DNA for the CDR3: TGTGCCAGCAGCTTCCACTCCGGGGGGGTCCAAGCTAACTATGGCTACACCTTC.

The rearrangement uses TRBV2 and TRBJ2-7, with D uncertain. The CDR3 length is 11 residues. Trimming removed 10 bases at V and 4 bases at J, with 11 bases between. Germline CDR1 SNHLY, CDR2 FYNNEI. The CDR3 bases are TGTGCCACCCGTACTGAATACGAGCAGTACTTC. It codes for CATRTEYEQYF.

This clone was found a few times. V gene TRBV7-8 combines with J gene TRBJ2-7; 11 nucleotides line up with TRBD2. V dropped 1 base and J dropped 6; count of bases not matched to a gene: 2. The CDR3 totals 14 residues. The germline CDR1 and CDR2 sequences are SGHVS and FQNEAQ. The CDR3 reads CASSLGLAGFEQYF. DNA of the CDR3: TGTGCCAGCAGCTTAGGACTAGCGGGATTCGAGCAGTACTTC.

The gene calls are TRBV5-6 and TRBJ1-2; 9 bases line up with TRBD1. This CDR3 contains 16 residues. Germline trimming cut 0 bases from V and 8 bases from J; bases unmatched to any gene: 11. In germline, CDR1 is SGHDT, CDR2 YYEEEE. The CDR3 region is CASSLGPDHRGLGYTF. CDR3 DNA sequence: TGTGCCAGCAGCTTGGGGCCGGACCACAGGGGGCTGGGCTACACCTTC.

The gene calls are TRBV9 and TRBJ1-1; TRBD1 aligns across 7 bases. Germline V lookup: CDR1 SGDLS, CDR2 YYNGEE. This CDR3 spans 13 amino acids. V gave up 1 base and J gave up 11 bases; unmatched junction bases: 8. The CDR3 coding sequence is TGTGCCAGCAGCGTATCGACAGGGTCTGGCGCTTTCTTT. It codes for CASSVSTGSGAFF.

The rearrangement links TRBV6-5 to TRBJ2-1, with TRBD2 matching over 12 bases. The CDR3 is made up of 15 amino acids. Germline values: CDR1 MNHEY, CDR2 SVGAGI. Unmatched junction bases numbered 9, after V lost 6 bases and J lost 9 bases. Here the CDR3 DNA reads TGTGCCAGCAGGGCAACCCTAGCGGGGGGGCGTGAGCAGTTCTTC. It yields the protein CASRATLAGGREQFF.

The CDR3 coding sequence is TGTGCCAGTAGTATCCTAGCGGGGGCGACTAACACCGGGGAGCTGTTTTTT. This translates into CASSILAGATNTGELFF. The V call is TRBV19, the J call TRBJ2-2, with 10 nucleotides matching TRBD2. With 3 bases clipped from V and 2 bases from J, the junction kept 6 bases outside the gene matches. Germline CDR1 is LNHDA and CDR2 is SQIVND (reference sequence). CDR3 length equals 17 residues.

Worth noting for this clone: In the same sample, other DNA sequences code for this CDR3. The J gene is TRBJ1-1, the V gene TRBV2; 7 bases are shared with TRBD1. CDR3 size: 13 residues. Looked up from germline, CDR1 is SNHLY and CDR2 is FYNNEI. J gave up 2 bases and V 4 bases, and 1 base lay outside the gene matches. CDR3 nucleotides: TGTGCCAGCAGTGGACAGGGTAACACTGAAGCTTTCTTT. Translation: CASSGQGNTEAFF. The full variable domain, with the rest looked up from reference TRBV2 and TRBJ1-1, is EPEVTQTPSHQVTQMGQEVILRCVPISNHLYFYWYRQILGQKVEFLVSFYNNEISEKSEIFDDQFSVERPDGSNFTLKIRSTKLEDSAMYFCASSGQGNTEAFFGQGTRLTVV.

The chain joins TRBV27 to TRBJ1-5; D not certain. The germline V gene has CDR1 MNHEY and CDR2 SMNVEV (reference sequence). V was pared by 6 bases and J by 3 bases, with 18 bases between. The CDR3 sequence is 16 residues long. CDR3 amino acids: CASSPTFGVPNQPQHF. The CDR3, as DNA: TGTGCCAGCAGCCCTACTTTCGGGGTCCCCAATCAGCCCCAGCATTTT.

DNA of the CDR3: TGTGCCAGCAGCTTAGTATCCCGACAGGCGTTACGGGGCTACACCTTC. Amino acid sequence: CASSLVSRQALRGYTF. The chain uses TRBV7-2 and TRBJ1-2, with a possible D match to TRBD1 (6 bases). Germline V gives CDR1 SGHTA, CDR2 FQGNSA. V gave up 1 base and J gave up 8 bases, with 20 bases separating them. The CDR3 extends over 16 amino acids.

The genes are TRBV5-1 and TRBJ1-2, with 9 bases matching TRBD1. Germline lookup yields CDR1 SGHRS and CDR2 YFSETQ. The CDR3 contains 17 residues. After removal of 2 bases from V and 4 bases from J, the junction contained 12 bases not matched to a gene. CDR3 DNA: TGCGCCAGCAGCTTAGCTGGGGGACAGGGTGGGCGCTATGGCTACACCTTC. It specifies CASSLAGGQGGRYGYTF.

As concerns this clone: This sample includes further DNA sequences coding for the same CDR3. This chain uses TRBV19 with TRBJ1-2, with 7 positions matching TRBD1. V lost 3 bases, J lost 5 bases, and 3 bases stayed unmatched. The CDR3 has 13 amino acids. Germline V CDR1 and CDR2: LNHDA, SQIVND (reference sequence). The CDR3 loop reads CASSIGTAYGYTF. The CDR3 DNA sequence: TGTGCCAGTAGTATCGGGACAGCTTATGGCTACACCTTC.

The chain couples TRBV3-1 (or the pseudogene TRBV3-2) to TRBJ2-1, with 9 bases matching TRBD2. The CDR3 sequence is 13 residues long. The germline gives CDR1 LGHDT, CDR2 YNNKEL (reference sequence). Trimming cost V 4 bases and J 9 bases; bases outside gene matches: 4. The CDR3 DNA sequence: TGTGCCAGCAGCCGGGGACTAGCCGGTGAGCAGTTCTTC. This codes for CASSRGLAGEQFF.

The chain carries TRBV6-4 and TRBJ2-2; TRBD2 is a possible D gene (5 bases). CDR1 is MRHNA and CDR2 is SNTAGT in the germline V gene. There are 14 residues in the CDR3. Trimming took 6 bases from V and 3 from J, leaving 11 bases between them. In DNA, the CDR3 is TGTGCCAGCAGAGTGGAGGATCACACCGGGGAGCTGTTTTTT. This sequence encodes CASRVEDHTGELFF.

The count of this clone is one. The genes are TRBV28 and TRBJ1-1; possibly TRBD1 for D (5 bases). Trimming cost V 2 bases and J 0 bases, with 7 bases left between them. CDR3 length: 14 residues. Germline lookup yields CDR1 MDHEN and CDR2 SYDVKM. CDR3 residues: CASSLEQVNTEAFF. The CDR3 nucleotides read TGTGCCAGCAGTTTAGAACAGGTGAACACTGAAGCTTTCTTT.

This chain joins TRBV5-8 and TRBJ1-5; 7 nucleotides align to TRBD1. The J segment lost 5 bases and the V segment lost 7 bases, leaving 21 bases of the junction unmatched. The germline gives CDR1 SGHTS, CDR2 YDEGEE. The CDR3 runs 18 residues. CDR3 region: CASGFLRLRGRGDQPQHF. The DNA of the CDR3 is TGTGCCAGCGGATTCTTGCGTTTAAGGGGGCGTGGGGATCAGCCCCAGCATTTT.

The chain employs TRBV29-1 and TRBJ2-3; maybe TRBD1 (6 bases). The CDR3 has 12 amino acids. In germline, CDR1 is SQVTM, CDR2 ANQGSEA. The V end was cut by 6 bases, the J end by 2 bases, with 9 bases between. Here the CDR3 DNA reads TGCAGCGTAGGACAGACCACAGATACGCAGTATTTT. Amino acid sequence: CSVGQTTDTQYF.

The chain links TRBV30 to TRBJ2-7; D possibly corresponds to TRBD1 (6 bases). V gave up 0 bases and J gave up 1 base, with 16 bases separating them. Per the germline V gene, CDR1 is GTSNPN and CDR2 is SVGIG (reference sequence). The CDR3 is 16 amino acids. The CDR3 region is CAWSVLTGWASYEQYF. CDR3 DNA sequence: TGTGCCTGGAGTGTACTGACAGGCTGGGCATCCTACGAGCAGTACTTC.